Below, 13 T cell receptor beta chains from the same sample are listed, as sequenced in a study of CD8+ T cells in alopecia areata (dated by TCRdb to the late 2010s). What this sample's time point label stands for: baseline before oral tofacitinib. Library creation used the immunoSEQ multiplex PCR assay. RNA was extracted from all samples and reverse transcribed into cDNA, which served as template for TCR sequencing. TCRdb provides this immuneACCESS table in a form limited to in-frame rearrangements. Some clones are lacking; in checked studies, under half of them reflect an unresolved V gene, and why the rest are absent is not known. Here the sample has more than 150,000 clones; 50% to 60% occur a single time. The leading ten clones occupy approximately 15% of the sample. The sample in question was CD4+ T cells sorted from blood, obtained at week 0. The receptors come from a human donor with alopecia areata.

The chain recombines TRBV29-1 with TRBJ1-2; D not resolved. The germline V and J ends were trimmed by 3 bases and 8 bases, with 13 bases remaining between them. The CDR3 is made up of 12 amino acids. Germline V gene data show CDR1 as SQVTM and CDR2 as ANQGSEA. The CDR3 coding sequence is TGCAGCGTTGACCCTGCTTCGGCCGGCTACACCTTC. Translated, it gives CSVDPASAGYTF.

This chain connects TRBV6-5 to TRBJ1-4, with a weak D call TRBD1 (5 bases). In germline, CDR1 is MNHEY, CDR2 SVGAGI. The CDR3 runs to 12 residues. V lost 5 bases, J lost 10 bases, and 11 bases lay in between. CDR3 region: CASSRDGRKLFF. Written as DNA, the CDR3 is TGTGCCAGCAGTCGGGACGGGCGAAAACTGTTTTTT.

Concerning this clone: Other DNA sequences from this sample encode an identical CDR3 as well. V usage is TRBV29-1 and J usage is TRBJ1-1; D not resolved. The CDR3 covers 11 residues. Trimming cost V 7 bases and J 1 base, with 7 bases left between them. Germline CDR1 reads SQVTM; CDR2 reads ANQGSEA. The CDR3 bases are TGCAGCGCTGGGAGGAACACTGAAGCTTTCTTT. Translation: CSAGRNTEAFF. The variable domain in full, completed from reference TRBV29-1 and TRBJ1-1, reads SAVISQKPSRDICQRGTSLTIQCQVDSQVTMMFWYRQQPGQSLTLIATANQGSEATYESGFVIDKFPISRPNLTFSTLTVSNMSPEDSSIYLCSAGRNTEAFFGQGTRLTVV.

This rearrangement joins TRBV7-9 to TRBJ2-5; 7 bases match TRBD1. The trim removed 5 bases at V and 5 bases at J, leaving 5 bases unmatched. This CDR3 comprises 13 residues. Germline V gene data show CDR1 as SEHNR and CDR2 as FQNEAQ (reference sequence). CDR3 nucleotides: TGTGCCAGCAGCCACGGACAGGTGGAGACCCAGTACTTC. This codes for CASSHGQVETQYF.

This clone appeared a few times. The gene calls are TRBV4-1 and TRBJ2-3; D may match TRBD1 or TRBD2 (5 bases each). The CDR3 totals 20 residues. The V end lost 0 bases, the J end lost 0 bases, and 22 bases lay between the germline ends. Germline loops: CDR1 MGHRA, CDR2 YSYEKL. The CDR3 DNA is TGCGCCAGCAGCCAAGAGGCCCCGGCACCGGGGACGACTAGCACAGATACGCAGTATTTT. Translation: CASSQEAPAPGTTSTDTQYF.

The chain is built from TRBV7-8 and TRBJ2-3; TRBD1 aligns across 8 bases. Unmatched junction bases numbered 11, after V lost 2 bases and J lost 4 bases. The CDR3 extends over 17 amino acids. From germline, CDR1 is SGHVS and CDR2 FQNEAQ. CDR3 loop: CASSLSPGQVGPDTQYF. In DNA, the CDR3 is TGTGCCAGCAGCTTAAGTCCGGGACAGGTCGGTCCAGATACGCAGTATTTT. Variable domain in full (rest from reference TRBV7-8 and TRBJ2-3): GAGVSQSPRYKVAKRGQDVALRCDPISGHVSLFWYQQALGQGPEFLTYFQNEAQLDKSGLPSDRFFAERPEGSVSTLKIQRTQQEDSAVYLCASSLSPGQVGPDTQYFGPGTRLTVL.

The rearrangement links TRBV30 to TRBJ2-2; 9 nucleotides agree with TRBD1. The V gene's germline CDR1 is GTSNPN and CDR2 SVGIG (reference sequence). The CDR3 sequence is 11 residues long. V shed 3 bases, J shed 15 bases, and the junction held 5 bases outside the gene matches. The CDR3 loop reads CAWRKGQGMFF. The CDR3 coding sequence is TGTGCCTGGAGGAAGGGACAGGGCATGTTTTTT.

The gene calls are TRBV11-3 and TRBJ2-3; D perhaps matches TRBD2 (5 bases). Between the trimmed V and J ends, which lost 4 bases and 5 bases, there was a span of 10 bases. Per the germline V gene, CDR1 is SGHNT and CDR2 is YENEEA. The CDR3 contains 13 residues. The chain's CDR3 is CASSSDAGDTQYF. CDR3 nucleotides: TGTGCCAGCAGCTCCGACGCGGGAGATACGCAGTATTTT.

The chain has TRBV6-5 and TRBJ2-7; 10 positions match TRBD1. V shed 5 bases and J 5 bases; nucleotides not matched to a gene: 6. The CDR3 sequence is 14 residues long. Germline V gene lookup returns CDR1 MNHEY and CDR2 SVGAGI. CDR3 residues: CASSVTDRGNEQYF. The CDR3, as DNA: TGTGCCAGCAGTGTGACGGACAGGGGGAACGAGCAGTACTTC.

In this sample, this clone turned up a few times. This rearrangement joins TRBV29-1 to TRBJ1-1, with D tentatively TRBD1 (5 bases). V gave up 7 bases and J gave up 0 bases, with 9 bases separating them. This CDR3 has 12 residues. From germline, CDR1 is SQVTM and CDR2 ANQGSEA. This CDR3 reads CSAGLVNTEAFF. DNA of the CDR3: TGCAGCGCGGGACTGGTGAACACTGAAGCTTTCTTT.

This clone came up a few times. The chain links TRBV7-9 to TRBJ1-2; 9 bases are a match to TRBD1. In germline, CDR1 is SEHNR, CDR2 FQNEAQ (reference sequence). Unmatched junction bases numbered 6, after V lost 7 bases and J lost 6 bases. This CDR3 contains 13 residues. The CDR3 coding sequence is TGTGCCAGCAACAGGGACAGGGTGAATGGCTACACCTTC. Translated, it gives CASNRDRVNGYTF.

The rearrangement uses TRBV18 and TRBJ1-1; D perhaps matches TRBD1 (6 bases). There are 13 residues in the CDR3. Per the germline V gene, CDR1 is KGHSH and CDR2 is LQKENI. With 1 base removed from V and 4 bases from J, the gap between germline ends came to 7 bases. The DNA of the CDR3 is TGTGCCAGCTCACCACAGGGGGTCACTGAAGCTTTCTTT. Amino acid sequence: CASSPQGVTEAFF.

The V gene is TRBV28, the J gene TRBJ2-7; possible D gene TRBD1, 6 bases. V shed 5 bases and J shed 0 bases, with 14 bases lying between them. The CDR3 is made up of 15 amino acids. In germline, CDR1 is MDHEN, CDR2 SYDVKM. The CDR3 loop reads CASSPGQRFSYEQYF. The CDR3 DNA is TGTGCCAGCAGTCCCGGACAGAGGTTCTCCTACGAGCAGTACTTC.